These T cell receptor beta chains were read from a single sample in a study of blood T cells in healthy people across ages. A single record per CDR3 protein comes from TCRdb applying MiXCR to the 5' RACE reads. In the table there are about 670,000 distinct CDR3 sequences, roughly 43% of which are singletons. The material sequenced was blood. These receptors originate from an older man in good health. The CDR3 runs from the conserved cysteine through the conserved F or W. The D gene is left open where the match is weak. Not all rows give a size; the values are once, few, many and, for expanded clones, a class.

-	TRBV29-1	few	TRBJ1-1	CSGAGGRNTEAFF	TGCAGCGGTGCTGGAGGTCGGAACACTGAAGCTTTCTTT
-	TRBV7-2	few	TRBJ2-3	CASSRPDAGLRTDTQYF	TGTGCCAGCAGCCGCCCCGACGCCGGCCTTCGCACAGATACGCAGTATTTT
-	TRBV6-2/TRBV6-3	few	TRBJ2-1	CASRTNSFSGTEQFF	TGTGCCAGCAGGACGAACTCTTTCTCAGGGACTGAGCAGTTCTTC
-	TRBV6-1	many	TRBJ1-5	CASSEARGLQPQHF	TGTGCCAGCAGTGAAGCAAGGGGACTACAGCCCCAGCATTTT
-	TRBV4-2	-	TRBJ2-5	CASTKTSSSQETQYF	TGTGCCAGCACCAAGACTAGTTCTAGCCAAGAGACCCAGTACTTC
TRBD1	TRBV3-1	-	TRBJ1-5	CASSQWDRRNQPQHF	TGTGCCAGCAGCCAATGGGACAGGAGGAATCAGCCCCAGCATTTT
-	TRBV6-2/TRBV6-3	few	TRBJ2-7	CASRNDRTPYEQYF	TGTGCCAGCAGAAACGACAGGACCCCCTACGAGCAGTACTTC
-	TRBV6-2/TRBV6-3	-	TRBJ1-5	CASSYSRGSVDQPQHF	TGTGCCAGCAGTTACTCCCGGGGTTCGGTGGATCAGCCCCAGCATTTT
TRBD1	TRBV3-1	-	TRBJ1-6	CASSQIGQGNNSPLHF	TGTGCCAGCAGCCAGATCGGACAGGGTAATAATTCACCCCTCCACTTT
-	TRBV7-2	-	TRBJ2-7	CASSYLGGSYEQYF	TGTGCCAGCAGCTACCTCGGCGGTTCCTACGAGCAGTACTTC
TRBD1	TRBV20-1	-	TRBJ2-7	CSAKGANEQYF	TGCAGTGCTAAGGGGGCGAACGAGCAGTACTTC
TRBD2	TRBV5-1	-	TRBJ2-5	CASSLSGGAENEQYF	TGCGCCAGCAGCCTTAGCGGGGGGGCCGAAAATGAGCAGTACTTC
-	TRBV15	few	TRBJ2-1	CATGPQGNEQFF	TGTGCCACCGGGCCTCAGGGCAATGAGCAGTTCTTC
-	TRBV20-1	-	TRBJ1-1	CSARDDSREAFF	TGCAGTGCTAGAGACGACAGTCGTGAAGCTTTCTTT
-	TRBV20-1	-	TRBJ2-7	CTARGGISYEQYF	TGCACCGCGAGAGGGGGAATCTCCTACGAGCAGTACTTC
-	TRBV5-8	few	TRBJ2-1	CASSFQVDNEQFF	TGTGCCAGCAGCTTTCAGGTGGACAATGAGCAGTTCTTC
-	TRBV6-2/TRBV6-3	few	TRBJ2-1	CASTHLDEQFF	TGTGCCAGCACCCACTTGGATGAGCAGTTCTTC
-	TRBV6-2/TRBV6-3	few	TRBJ2-5	CASSPSPNRVETQYF	TGTGCCAGCAGCCCCTCCCCAAACAGGGTTGAGACCCAGTACTTC
-	TRBV10-1	-	TRBJ2-2	CASSEMTPGAGELFF	TGCGCCAGCAGTGAAATGACCCCCGGGGCCGGGGAGCTGTTTTTT
-	TRBV11-2	few	TRBJ2-1	CASGLTSTYNEQFF	TGTGCCAGCGGACTCACAAGTACCTACAATGAGCAGTTCTTC
TRBD1	TRBV3-1	few	TRBJ2-6	CASSQQGQRAGANVLTF	TGTGCCAGCAGCCAACAGGGACAGCGCGCTGGGGCCAACGTCCTGACTTTC
TRBD1	TRBV14	-	TRBJ1-2	CASNQVGGGAGYGYTF	TGTGCCAGCAACCAAGTTGGAGGGGGCGCGGGCTATGGCTACACCTTC
-	TRBV11-3	many	TRBJ2-3	CASSTGPTSTQYF	TGTGCCAGCAGTACAGGCCCCACTAGTACGCAGTATTTT
-	TRBV28	-	TRBJ2-7	CASSYPGHYSYEQYF	TGTGCCAGCAGTTACCCGGGACACTACTCCTACGAGCAGTACTTC
-	TRBV6-2/TRBV6-3	-	TRBJ2-6	CASRALIWSSGANVLTF	TGTGCCAGCAGGGCCCTAATTTGGAGCTCTGGGGCCAACGTCCTGACTTTC
-	TRBV20-1	few	TRBJ1-6	CSARGTENSPLHF	TGCAGTGCTAGGGGGACCGAGAATTCACCCCTCCACTTT
TRBD1	TRBV7-2	-	TRBJ1-2	CASSSRGGQGASNYGYTF	TGTGCCAGCAGCTCACGCGGGGGACAGGGGGCGAGTAATTATGGCTACACCTTC
-	TRBV28	few	TRBJ2-1	CASTAEGDNEQFF	TGTGCCAGCACGGCGGAGGGGGACAATGAGCAGTTCTTC
TRBD2	TRBV7-2	-	TRBJ2-1	CASSQHRGGYNEQFF	TGTGCCAGCAGTCAACATCGGGGGGGTTACAATGAGCAGTTCTTC
TRBD1	TRBV18	-	TRBJ2-2	CASSGTGNTGELFF	TGTGCCAGCTCGGGGACAGGGAACACCGGGGAGCTGTTTTTT
-	TRBV6-2/TRBV6-3	-	TRBJ1-5	CASSDPRTALPGSNQPQHF	TGTGCCAGCAGTGACCCTCGGACAGCCCTTCCGGGTAGCAATCAGCCCCAGCATTTT
TRBD1	TRBV27	-	TRBJ1-1	CASRNPGQGGTEAFF	TGTGCCAGCAGGAACCCGGGACAGGGAGGCACTGAAGCTTTCTTT
TRBD2	TRBV7-2	many	TRBJ2-1	CASSPQRGGLNEQFF	TGTGCCAGCAGCCCCCAGCGGGGGGGCCTCAATGAGCAGTTCTTC
TRBD1	TRBV7-6	few	TRBJ2-3	CASSPGQSSTDTQYF	TGTGCCAGCAGCCCGGGACAGAGTAGCACAGATACGCAGTATTTT
-	TRBV5-5	-	TRBJ2-5	CASNFGETQYF	TGTGCCAGCAACTTCGGGGAGACCCAGTACTTC
-	TRBV7-2	many	TRBJ1-1	CASSLSGAREAFF	TGTGCCAGCAGCTTATCCGGGGCAAGAGAAGCTTTCTTT
TRBD1	TRBV12-3/TRBV12-4	once	TRBJ2-1	CASSPTGIGDSEQFF	TGTGCCAGCAGTCCCACAGGGATCGGGGACAGTGAGCAGTTCTTC
TRBD2	TRBV5-1	-	TRBJ2-1	CASSQRTSGEQFF	TGCGCCAGCAGCCAAAGGACTAGCGGGGAGCAGTTCTTC
-	TRBV2	-	TRBJ2-5	CASSEARDNEQYF	TGTGCCAGCAGTGAAGCGCGGGACAATGAGCAGTACTTC
-	TRBV20-1	-	TRBJ2-1	CSAPTVRSSYNEQFF	TGCAGTGCCCCCACGGTCAGAAGCTCCTACAATGAGCAGTTCTTC
-	TRBV29-1	-	TRBJ2-5	CSVEALHETQYF	TGCAGCGTTGAGGCTTTACACGAGACCCAGTACTTC
TRBD2	TRBV20-1	-	TRBJ2-1	CSAEGPGLAGGEQFF	TGCAGTGCTGAAGGTCCGGGACTAGCGGGAGGCGAGCAGTTCTTC
-	TRBV6-1	-	TRBJ1-4	CASSEGGIREKLFF	TGTGCCAGCAGTGAAGGGGGGATCCGGGAAAAACTGTTTTTT
TRBD1	TRBV28	many	TRBJ2-7	CASRGQGGNYEQYF	TGTGCCAGCAGAGGACAGGGGGGAAACTACGAGCAGTACTTC
-	TRBV29-1	many	TRBJ2-1	CSVAVIGRNNEQFF	TGCAGCGTCGCCGTAATTGGACGAAACAATGAGCAGTTCTTC